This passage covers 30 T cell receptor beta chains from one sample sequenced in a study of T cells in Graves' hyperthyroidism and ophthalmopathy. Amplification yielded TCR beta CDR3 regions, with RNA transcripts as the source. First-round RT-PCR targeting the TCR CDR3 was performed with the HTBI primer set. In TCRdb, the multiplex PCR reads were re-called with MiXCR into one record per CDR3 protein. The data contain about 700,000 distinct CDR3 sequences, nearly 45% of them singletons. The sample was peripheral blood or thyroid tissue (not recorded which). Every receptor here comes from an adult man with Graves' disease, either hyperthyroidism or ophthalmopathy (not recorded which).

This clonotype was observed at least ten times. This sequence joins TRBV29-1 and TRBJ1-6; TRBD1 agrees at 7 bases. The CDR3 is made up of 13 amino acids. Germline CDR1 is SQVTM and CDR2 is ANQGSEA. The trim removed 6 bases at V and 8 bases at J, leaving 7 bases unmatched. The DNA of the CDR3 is TGCAGCGTGGGGACAGAGGTTTATTCACCCCTCCACTTT. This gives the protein CSVGTEVYSPLHF.

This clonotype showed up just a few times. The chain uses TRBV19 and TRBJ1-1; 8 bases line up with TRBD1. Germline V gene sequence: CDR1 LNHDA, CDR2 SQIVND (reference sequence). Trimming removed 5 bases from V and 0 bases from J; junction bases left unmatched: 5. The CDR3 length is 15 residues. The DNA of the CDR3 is TGTGCCAGTAGTCTTCAGGGGGCGGTGAACACTGAAGCTTTCTTT. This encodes CASSLQGAVNTEAFF.

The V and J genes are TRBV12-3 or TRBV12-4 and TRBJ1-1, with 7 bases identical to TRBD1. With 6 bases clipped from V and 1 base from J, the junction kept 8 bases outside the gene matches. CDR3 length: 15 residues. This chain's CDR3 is CASSQARTGNTEAFF. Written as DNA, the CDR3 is TGTGCCAGCAGCCAAGCAAGGACAGGGAACACTGAAGCTTTCTTT.

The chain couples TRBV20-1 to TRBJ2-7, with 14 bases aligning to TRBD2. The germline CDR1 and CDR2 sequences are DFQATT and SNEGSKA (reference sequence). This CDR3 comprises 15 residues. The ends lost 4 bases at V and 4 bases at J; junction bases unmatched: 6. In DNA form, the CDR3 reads TGCAGTGCTATTTCGACTAGCGGGAGGGGATACGAGCAGTACTTC. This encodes CSAISTSGRGYEQYF.

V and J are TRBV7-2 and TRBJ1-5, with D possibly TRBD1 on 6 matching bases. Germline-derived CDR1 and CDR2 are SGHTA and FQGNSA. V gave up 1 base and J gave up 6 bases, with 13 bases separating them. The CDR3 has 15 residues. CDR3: CASSLEGTFRQPQHF. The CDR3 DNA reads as TGTGCCAGCAGCTTAGAAGGGACATTCCGTCAGCCCCAGCATTTT.

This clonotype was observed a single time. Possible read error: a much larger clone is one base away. CDR3 amino acids: CAISVLQVTEAFF. The CDR3 DNA sequence: TGTGCCATCAGTGTTCTGCAGGTCACTGAAGCTTTCTTT. J is TRBJ1-1 and V is TRBV2; D uncertain. The CDR3 covers 13 residues. In germline, CDR1 is SNHLY, CDR2 FYNNEI.

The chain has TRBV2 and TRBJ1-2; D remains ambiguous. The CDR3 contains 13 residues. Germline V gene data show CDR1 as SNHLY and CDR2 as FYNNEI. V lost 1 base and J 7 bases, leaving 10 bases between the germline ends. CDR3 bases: TGTGCCAGCAGTGAAGTGGGGTCAGGTGGCTACACCTTC. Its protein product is CASSEVGSGGYTF.

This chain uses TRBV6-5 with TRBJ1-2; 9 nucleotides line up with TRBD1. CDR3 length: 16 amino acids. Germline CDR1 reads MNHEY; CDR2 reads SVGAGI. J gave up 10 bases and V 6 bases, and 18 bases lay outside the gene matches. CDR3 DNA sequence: TGTGCCAGCAGACGGACCGGACAGGGGCCGTCGAGGCACTACACCTTC. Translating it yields CASRRTGQGPSRHYTF.

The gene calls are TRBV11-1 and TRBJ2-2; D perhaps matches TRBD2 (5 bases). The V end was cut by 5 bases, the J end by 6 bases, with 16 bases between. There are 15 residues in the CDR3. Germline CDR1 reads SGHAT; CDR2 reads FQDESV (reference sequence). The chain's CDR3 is CASSNPPLAPGELFF. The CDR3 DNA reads TGTGCCAGCAGCAACCCCCCGCTAGCCCCCGGGGAGCTGTTTTTT. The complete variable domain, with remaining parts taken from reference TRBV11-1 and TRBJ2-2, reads EAEVAQSPRYKITEKSQAVAFWCDPISGHATLYWYRQILGQGPELLVQFQDESVVDDSQLPKDRFSAERLKGVDSTLKIQPAELGDSAMYLCASSNPPLAPGELFFGEGSRLTVL.

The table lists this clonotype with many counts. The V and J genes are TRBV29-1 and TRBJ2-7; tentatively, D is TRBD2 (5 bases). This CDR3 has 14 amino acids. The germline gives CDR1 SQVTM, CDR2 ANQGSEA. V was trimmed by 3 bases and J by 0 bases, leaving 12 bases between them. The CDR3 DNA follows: TGCAGCGTTGATGGGCGGGCAAACTCCTACGAGCAGTACTTC. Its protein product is CSVDGRANSYEQYF.

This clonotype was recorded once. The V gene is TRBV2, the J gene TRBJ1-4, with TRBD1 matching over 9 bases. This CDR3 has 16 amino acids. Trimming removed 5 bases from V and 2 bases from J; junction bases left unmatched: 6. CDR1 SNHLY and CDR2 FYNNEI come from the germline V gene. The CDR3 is CASSTGGASTNEKLFF. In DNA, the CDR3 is TGTGCCAGCAGTACAGGGGGCGCGTCGACTAATGAAAAACTGTTTTTT.

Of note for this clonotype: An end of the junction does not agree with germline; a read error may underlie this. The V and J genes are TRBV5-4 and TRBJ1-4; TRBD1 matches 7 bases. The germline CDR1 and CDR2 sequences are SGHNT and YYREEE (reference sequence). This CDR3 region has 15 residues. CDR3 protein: CTSSKGTASNEKLFF. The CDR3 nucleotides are TGTACCAGCAGCAAAGGGACAGCATCTAATGAAAAACTGTTTTTT.

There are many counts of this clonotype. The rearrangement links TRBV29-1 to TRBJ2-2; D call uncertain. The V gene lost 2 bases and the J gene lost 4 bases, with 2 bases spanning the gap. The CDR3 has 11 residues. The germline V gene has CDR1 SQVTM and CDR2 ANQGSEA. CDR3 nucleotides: TGCAGCGTTGAATCCACCGGGGAGCTGTTTTTT. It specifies CSVESTGELFF.

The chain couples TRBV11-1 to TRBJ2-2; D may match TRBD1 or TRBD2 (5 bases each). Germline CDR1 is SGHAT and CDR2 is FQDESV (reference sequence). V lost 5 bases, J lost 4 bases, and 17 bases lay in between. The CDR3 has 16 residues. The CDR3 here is CASSRLGGSVTGELFF. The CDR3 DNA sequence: TGTGCCAGCAGCAGGCTTGGGGGTAGCGTCACCGGGGAGCTGTTTTTT.

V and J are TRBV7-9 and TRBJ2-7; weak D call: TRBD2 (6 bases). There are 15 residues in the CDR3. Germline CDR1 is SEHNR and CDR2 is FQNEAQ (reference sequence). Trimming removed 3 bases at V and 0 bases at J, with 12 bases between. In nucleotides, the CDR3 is TGTGCCAGCAGCTTCCTTCCCGGGAGCTCCTACGAGCAGTACTTC. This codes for CASSFLPGSSYEQYF. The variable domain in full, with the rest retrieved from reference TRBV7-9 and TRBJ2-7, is DTGVSQNPRHKITKRGQNVTFRCDPISEHNRLYWYRQTLGQGPEFLTYFQNEAQLEKSRLLSDRFSAERPKGSFSTLEIQRTEQGDSAMYLCASSFLPGSSYEQYFGPGTRLTVT.

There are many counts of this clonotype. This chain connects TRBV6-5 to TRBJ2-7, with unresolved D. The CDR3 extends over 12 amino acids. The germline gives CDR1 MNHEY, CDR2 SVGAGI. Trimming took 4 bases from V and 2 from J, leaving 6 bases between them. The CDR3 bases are TGTGCCAGCAGTTCCTCCACCTACGAGCAGTACTTC. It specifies CASSSSTYEQYF.

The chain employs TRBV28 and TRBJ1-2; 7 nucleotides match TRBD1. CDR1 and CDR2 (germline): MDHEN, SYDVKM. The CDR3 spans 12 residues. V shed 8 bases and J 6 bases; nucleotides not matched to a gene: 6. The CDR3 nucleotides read TGTGCCAGCTGGACAGGCCCTGATGGCTACACCTTC. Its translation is CASWTGPDGYTF.

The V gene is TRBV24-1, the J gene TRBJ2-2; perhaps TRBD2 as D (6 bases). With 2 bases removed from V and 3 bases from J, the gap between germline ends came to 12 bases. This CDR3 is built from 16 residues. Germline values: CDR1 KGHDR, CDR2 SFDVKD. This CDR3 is CATSDWGTGDTGELFF. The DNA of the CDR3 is TGTGCCACCAGTGATTGGGGCACGGGGGACACCGGGGAGCTGTTTTTT.

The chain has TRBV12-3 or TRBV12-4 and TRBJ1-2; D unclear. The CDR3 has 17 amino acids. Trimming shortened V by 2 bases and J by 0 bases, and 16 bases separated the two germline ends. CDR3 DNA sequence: TGTGCCAGCAGTTTATCGGGAGGGTCAGGTCCTAACTATGGCTACACCTTC. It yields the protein CASSLSGGSGPNYGYTF.

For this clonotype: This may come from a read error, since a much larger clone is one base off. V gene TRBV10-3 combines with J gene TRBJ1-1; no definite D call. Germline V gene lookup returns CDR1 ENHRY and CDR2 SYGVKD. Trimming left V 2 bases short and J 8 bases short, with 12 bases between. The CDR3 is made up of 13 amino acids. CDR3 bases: TGTGCCATCAGTGAGGCCGACAAGCCAGAAGCTTTCTTT. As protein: CAISEADKPEAFF.

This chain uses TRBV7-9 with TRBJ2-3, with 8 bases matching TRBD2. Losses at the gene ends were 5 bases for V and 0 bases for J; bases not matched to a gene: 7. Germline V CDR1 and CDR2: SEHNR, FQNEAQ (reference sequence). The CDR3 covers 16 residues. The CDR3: CASSIRTSLSTDTQYF. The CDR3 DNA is TGTGCCAGCAGCATTCGGACTAGCCTTAGCACAGATACGCAGTATTTT. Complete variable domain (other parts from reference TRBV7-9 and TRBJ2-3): DTGVSQNPRHKITKRGQNVTFRCDPISEHNRLYWYRQTLGQGPEFLTYFQNEAQLEKSRLLSDRFSAERPKGSFSTLEIQRTEQGDSAMYLCASSIRTSLSTDTQYFGPGTRLTVL.

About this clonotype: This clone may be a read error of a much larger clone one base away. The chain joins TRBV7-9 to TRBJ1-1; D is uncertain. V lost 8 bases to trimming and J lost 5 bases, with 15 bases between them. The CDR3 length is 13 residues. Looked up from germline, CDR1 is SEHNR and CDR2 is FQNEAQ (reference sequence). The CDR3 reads CASGWTQGTEAFF. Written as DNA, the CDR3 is TGTGCCAGCGGCTGGACCCAAGGAACTGAAGCTTTCTTT.

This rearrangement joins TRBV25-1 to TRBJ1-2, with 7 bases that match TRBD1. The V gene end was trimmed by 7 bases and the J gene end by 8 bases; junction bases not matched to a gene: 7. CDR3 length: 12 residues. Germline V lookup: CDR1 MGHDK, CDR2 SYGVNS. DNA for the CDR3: TGTGCCAGCACAAACAGGGGCCAGGGCTACACCTTC. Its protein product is CASTNRGQGYTF.

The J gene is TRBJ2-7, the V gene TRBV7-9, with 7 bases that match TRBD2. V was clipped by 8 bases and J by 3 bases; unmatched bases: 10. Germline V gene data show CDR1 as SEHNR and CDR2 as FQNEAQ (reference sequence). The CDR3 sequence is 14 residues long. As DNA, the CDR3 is TGTGCCAGCCGAACCGGGGGAGGGGACTACGAGCAGTACTTC. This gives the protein CASRTGGGDYEQYF.

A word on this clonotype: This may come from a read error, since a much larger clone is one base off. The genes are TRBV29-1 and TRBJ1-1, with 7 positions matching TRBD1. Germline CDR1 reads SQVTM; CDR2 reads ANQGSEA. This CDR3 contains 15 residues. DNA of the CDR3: TGCAGCGCTGAAAGCGGGGGCGCAGGGGGCACTGAAGCTTTCTTT. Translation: CSAESGGAGGTEAFF.

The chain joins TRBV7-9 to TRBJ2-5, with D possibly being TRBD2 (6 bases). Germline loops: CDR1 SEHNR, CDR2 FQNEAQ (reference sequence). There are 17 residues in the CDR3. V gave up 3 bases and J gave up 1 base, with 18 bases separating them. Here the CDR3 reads CASSLGPGGQPQETQYF. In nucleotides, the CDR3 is TGTGCCAGCAGCTTGGGTCCCGGGGGTCAGCCCCAAGAGACCCAGTACTTC.

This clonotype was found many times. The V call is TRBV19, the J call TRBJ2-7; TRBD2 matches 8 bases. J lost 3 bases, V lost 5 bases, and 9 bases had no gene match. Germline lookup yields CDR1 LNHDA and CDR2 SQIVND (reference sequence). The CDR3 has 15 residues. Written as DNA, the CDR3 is TGTGCCAGTAGTGCGTCCGGGACTAGAGACTACGAGCAGTACTTC. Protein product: CASSASGTRDYEQYF.

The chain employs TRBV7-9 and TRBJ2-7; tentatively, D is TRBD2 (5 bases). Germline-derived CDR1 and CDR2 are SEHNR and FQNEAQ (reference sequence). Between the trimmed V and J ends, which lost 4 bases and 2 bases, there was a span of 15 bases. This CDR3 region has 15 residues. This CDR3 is CASSSGRGATYEQYF. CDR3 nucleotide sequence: TGTGCCAGCAGCTCAGGACGGGGAGCCACCTACGAGCAGTACTTC.

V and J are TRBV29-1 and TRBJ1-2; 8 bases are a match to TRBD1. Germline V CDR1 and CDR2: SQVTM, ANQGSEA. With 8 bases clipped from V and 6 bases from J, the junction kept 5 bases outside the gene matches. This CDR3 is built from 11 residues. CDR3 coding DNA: TGCAGCTTGCGACAGGGGCATGGCTACACCTTC. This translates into CSLRQGHGYTF.

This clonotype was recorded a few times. DNA of the CDR3: TGTGCCAGCAGTTTCGGTGCAGACCTCGTTGCAACTAATGAAAAACTGTTTTTT. It yields the protein CASSFGADLVATNEKLFF. The genes are TRBV12-3 or TRBV12-4 and TRBJ1-4; D gene unclear. The CDR3 is 18 residues long. V lost 3 bases, J lost 0 bases, and 17 bases lay in between.